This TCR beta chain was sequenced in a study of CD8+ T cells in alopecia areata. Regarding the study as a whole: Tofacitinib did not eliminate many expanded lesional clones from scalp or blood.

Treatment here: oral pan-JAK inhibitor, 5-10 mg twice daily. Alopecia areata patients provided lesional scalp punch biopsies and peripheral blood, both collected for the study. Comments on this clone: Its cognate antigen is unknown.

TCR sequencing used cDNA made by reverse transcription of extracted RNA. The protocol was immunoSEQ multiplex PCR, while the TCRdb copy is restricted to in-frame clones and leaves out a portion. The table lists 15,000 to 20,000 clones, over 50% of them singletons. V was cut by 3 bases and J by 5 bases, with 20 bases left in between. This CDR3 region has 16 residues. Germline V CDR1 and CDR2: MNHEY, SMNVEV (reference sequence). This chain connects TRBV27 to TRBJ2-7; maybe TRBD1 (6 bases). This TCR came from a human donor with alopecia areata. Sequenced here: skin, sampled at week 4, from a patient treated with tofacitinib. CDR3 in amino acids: CASSLVKTQGLHEQYF. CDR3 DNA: TGTGCCAGCAGTTTGGTGAAGACACAGGGCTTACACGAGCAGTACTTC.